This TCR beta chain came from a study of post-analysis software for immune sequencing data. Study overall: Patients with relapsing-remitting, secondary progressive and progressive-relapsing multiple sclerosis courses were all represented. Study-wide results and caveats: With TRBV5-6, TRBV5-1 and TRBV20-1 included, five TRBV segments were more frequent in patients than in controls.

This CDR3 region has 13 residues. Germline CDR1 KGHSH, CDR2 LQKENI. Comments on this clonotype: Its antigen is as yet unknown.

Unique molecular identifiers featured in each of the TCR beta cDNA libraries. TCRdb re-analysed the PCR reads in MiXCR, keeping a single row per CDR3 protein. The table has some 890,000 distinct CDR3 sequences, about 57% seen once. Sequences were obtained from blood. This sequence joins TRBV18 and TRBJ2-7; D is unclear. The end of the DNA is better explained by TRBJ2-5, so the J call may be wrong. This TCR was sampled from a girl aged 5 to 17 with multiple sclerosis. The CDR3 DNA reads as TGTGCCAGCTCACCGCGACTCAGGGAGACCCAGTACTTC. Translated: CASSPRLRETQYF.